Sequencing of this T cell receptor beta chain was carried out in a study of blood T cell repertoires in COVID-19. Study overall: Acute and convalescent COVID-19 samples came from the United States, Italy and Spain. T cells, B-cell-depleted T cells, or PBMCs provided the cDNA or gDNA that served as material.

Authors' methods: Amplifying reference gene primers gave estimates of nucleated cell counts. Generated by immunoSEQ multiplex PCR, the TCRdb table keeps only in-frame clones and is missing some. The D gene and trimming were derived from the DNA, and the V and J assignments and clone size from that table. This sample yields 60,000 to 70,000 clones, of which approximately 83% are seen a single time; 1.4% belongs to the top ten. V was shortened by 2 bases and J by 3 bases, with 11 bases between the two germline ends. Germline V lookup: CDR1 SGHRS, CDR2 YFSETQ. The CDR3 length is 14 residues. This TCR came from a woman in her sixties with acute or convalescent COVID-19. Material: peripheral blood. The chain has TRBV5-1 and TRBJ1-1, with a weak D call TRBD1 (6 bases). CDR3 protein: CASSFLGGDTEAFF. For the CDR3, the DNA is TGCGCCAGCAGCTTCTTAGGGGGGGACACTGAAGCTTTCTTT.